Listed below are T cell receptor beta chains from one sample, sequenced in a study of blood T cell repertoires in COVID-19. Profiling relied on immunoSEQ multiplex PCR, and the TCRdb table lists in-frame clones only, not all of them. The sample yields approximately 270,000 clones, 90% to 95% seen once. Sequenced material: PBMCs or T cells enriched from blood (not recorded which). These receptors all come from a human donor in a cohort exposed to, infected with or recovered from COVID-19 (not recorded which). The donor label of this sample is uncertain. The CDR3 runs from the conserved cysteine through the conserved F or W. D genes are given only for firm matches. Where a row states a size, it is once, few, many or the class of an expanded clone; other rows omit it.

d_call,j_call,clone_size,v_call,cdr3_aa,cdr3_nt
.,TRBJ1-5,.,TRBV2,CASSEAPRGPQHF,TGTGCCAGCAGTGAGGCGCCTCGAGGGCCCCAGCATTTT
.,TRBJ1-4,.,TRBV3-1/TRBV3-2,CASRLTTAEKLFF,TGTGCCAGCCGGCTGACTACAGCTGAAAAACTGTTTTTT
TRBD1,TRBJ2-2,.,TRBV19,CASIHRQGQDTGELFF,TGTGCCAGTATCCATAGACAGGGACAGGACACCGGGGAGCTGTTTTTT
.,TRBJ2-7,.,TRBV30,CAWKQGLSSYEQYF,TGTGCCTGGAAACAGGGCCTAAGCTCCTACGAGCAGTACTTC
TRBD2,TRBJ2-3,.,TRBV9,CASSVGLAGNTDTQYF,TGTGCCAGCAGCGTAGGACTAGCGGGAAACACAGATACGCAGTATTTT
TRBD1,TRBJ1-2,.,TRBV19,CASRGQGYYGYTF,TGTGCCAGTAGGGGACAGGGCTACTATGGCTACACCTTC
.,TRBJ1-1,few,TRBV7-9,CASSYPGGAMNTEAFF,TGTGCCAGCAGCTATCCAGGAGGGGCCATGAACACTGAAGCTTTCTTT
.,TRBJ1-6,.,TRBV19,CASSKAEDNSPLHF,TGTGCCAGTAGTAAGGCGGAAGATAATTCACCCCTCCACTTT
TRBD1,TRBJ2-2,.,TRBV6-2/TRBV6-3,CASSPKSGTGNTGELFF,TGTGCCAGCAGCCCTAAATCCGGGACAGGGAACACCGGGGAGCTGTTTTTT
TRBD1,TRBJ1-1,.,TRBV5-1,CASSSTGGSAEAFF,TGCGCCAGCAGCTCAACAGGGGGTAGTGCTGAAGCTTTCTTT
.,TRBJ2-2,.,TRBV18,CASSPRAGRRTGELFF,TGTGCCAGCTCACCACGGGCAGGGCGAAGAACCGGGGAGCTGTTTTTT
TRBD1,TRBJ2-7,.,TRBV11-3,CASSRGQGSGEQYF,TGTGCCAGCAGCCGGGGACAGGGTTCGGGTGAGCAGTACTTC
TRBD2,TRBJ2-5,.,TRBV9,CASSGVSGGEQETQYF,TGTGCCAGCAGTGGAGTAAGCGGGGGGGAACAAGAGACCCAGTACTTC
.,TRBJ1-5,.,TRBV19,CASSRQTNQPQHF,TGTGCCAGTAGTAGACAGACTAATCAGCCCCAGCATTTT
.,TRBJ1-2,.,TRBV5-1,CASSLEGDGYTF,TGCGCCAGCAGCTTGGAGGGAGACGGCTACACCTTC
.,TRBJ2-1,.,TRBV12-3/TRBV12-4,CASTLGGYNEQFF,TGTGCCAGCACCTTGGGGGGTTACAATGAGCAGTTCTTC
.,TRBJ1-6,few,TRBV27,CASSPTSKSSYNSPLHF,TGTGCCAGCAGTCCGACATCCAAGAGCTCCTATAATTCACCCCTCCACTTT
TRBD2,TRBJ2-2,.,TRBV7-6,CASSLGDYTGRTGELFF,TGTGCCAGCAGCTTAGGGGACTACACGGGTCGGACCGGGGAGCTGTTTTTT
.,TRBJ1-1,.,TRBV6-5,CASVAGRTEAFF,TGTGCCAGCGTTGCAGGGAGGACTGAAGCTTTCTTT
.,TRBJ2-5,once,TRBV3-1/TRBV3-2,CASSQGGPAPSETQYF,TGTGCCAGCAGCCAAGGAGGGCCTGCCCCTTCAGAGACCCAGTACTTC
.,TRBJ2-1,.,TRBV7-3,CASSPPGSANEQFF,TGTGCCAGCAGCCCCCCGGGGAGTGCCAATGAGCAGTTCTTC
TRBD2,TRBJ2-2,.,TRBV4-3,CASSHPSERGTHTGELFF,TGCGCCAGCAGCCATCCTTCCGAGCGGGGAACGCACACCGGGGAGCTGTTTTTT
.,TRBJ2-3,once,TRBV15,CATSRDRVMAGTDTQYF,TGTGCCACCAGCAGAGATCGGGTCATGGCCGGCACAGATACGCAGTATTTT
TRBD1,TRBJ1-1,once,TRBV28,CASSPLGQAVINTEAFF,TGTGCCAGCAGTCCCCTGGGACAGGCGGTGATTAACACTGAAGCTTTCTTT
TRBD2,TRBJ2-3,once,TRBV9,CASSSGGAPSTDTQYF,TGTGCCAGCAGCTCGGGAGGGGCCCCGAGCACAGATACGCAGTATTTT
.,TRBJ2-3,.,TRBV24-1,CATSDRQVSTDTQYF,TGTGCCACCAGTGACCGACAGGTGAGCACAGATACGCAGTATTTT
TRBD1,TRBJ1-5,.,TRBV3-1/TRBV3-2,CASSSTGAAPAGNQPQHF,TGTGCCAGCAGCTCAACAGGGGCCGCCCCCGCCGGCAATCAGCCCCAGCATTTT
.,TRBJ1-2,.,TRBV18,CASSPPQGRDYGYTF,TGTGCCAGCTCACCACCGCAGGGGCGCGACTATGGCTACACCTTC
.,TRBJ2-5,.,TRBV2,CASSARDPQGRETQYF,TGTGCCAGCAGTGCCCGGGACCCCCAGGGGCGAGAGACCCAGTACTTC
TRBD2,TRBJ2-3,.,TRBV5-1,CASSPGTSGGAADTQYF,TGCGCCAGCAGCCCCGGGACTAGCGGGGGGGCTGCAGATACGCAGTATTTT
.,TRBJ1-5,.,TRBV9,CASSVDGGNQPQHF,TGTGCCAGCAGCGTAGACGGTGGCAATCAGCCCCAGCATTTT
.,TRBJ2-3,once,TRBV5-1,CASSLGEGMDTQYF,TGCGCCAGCAGCTTGGGAGAGGGAATGGATACGCAGTATTTT
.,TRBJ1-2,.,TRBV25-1,CASSPSWGDGYTF,TGTGCCAGCAGTCCCAGTTGGGGGGATGGCTACACCTTC
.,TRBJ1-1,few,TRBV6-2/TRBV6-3,CASSSRENTEAFF,TGTGCCAGCAGTAGCAGGGAGAACACTGAAGCTTTCTTT
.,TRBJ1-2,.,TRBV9,CASSVGLDNYGYTF,TGTGCCAGCAGCGTAGGGCTTGATAACTATGGCTACACCTTC
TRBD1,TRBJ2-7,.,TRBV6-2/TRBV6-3,CASSYSPRWDSSYEQYF,TGTGCCAGCAGTTACAGCCCACGCTGGGACAGCTCCTACGAGCAGTACTTC
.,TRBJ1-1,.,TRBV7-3,CASSLTGGRGWTEAFF,TGTGCCAGCAGCTTAACGGGTGGCAGGGGATGGACTGAAGCTTTCTTT
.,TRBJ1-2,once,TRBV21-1,CASSNRFDRVLVLPLYGYTF,TGTGCCAGCAGCAATCGGTTTGACAGGGTCTTAGTCCTACCCCTCTATGGCTACACCTTC
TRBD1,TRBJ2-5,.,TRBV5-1,CARGTAMLETQYF,TGCGCCAGGGGGACAGCTATGCTGGAGACCCAGTACTTC
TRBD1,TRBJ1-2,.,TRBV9,CASSVGSGGAYGYTF,TGTGCCAGCAGCGTAGGTTCAGGGGGCGCGTATGGCTACACCTTC
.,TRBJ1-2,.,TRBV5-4,CASSPRGLDGYTF,TGTGCCAGCAGCCCCCGGGGATTGGATGGCTACACCTTC
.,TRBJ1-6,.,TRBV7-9,CASSRQRLYNSPLHF,TGTGCCAGCAGCCGACAGCGTCTGTATAATTCACCCCTCCACTTT
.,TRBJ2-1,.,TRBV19,CASSTYSKVVNEQFF,TGTGCCAGTAGTACCTACAGTAAAGTCGTCAATGAGCAGTTCTTC
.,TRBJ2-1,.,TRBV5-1,CASSPSGGGLGNEQFF,TGCGCCAGCAGCCCATCCGGGGGAGGATTGGGGAATGAGCAGTTCTTC
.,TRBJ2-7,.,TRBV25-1,CASSLDRRGEQYF,TGTGCCAGCAGCCTCGACCGCAGAGGGGAGCAGTACTTC
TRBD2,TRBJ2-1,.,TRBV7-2,CASSFLTSGGVLRFF,TGTGCCAGCAGCTTTCTGACTAGCGGGGGGGTACTTCGGTTCTTC
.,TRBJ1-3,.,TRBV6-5,CASNQTAGPGNTIYF,TGTGCCAGCAACCAAACGGCAGGGCCAGGAAACACCATATATTTT
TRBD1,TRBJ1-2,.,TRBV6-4,CASSDSRRGRGYGYTF,TGTGCCAGCAGTGACTCTCGGAGGGGGCGCGGTTATGGCTACACCTTC
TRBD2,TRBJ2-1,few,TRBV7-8,CASSLSGGLYEQFF,TGTGCCAGCAGCCTAAGCGGGGGTTTGTATGAGCAGTTCTTC
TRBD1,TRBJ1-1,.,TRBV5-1,CASSLVRQGAMNTEAFF,TGCGCCAGCAGCTTGGTAAGGCAGGGGGCTATGAACACTGAAGCTTTCTTT